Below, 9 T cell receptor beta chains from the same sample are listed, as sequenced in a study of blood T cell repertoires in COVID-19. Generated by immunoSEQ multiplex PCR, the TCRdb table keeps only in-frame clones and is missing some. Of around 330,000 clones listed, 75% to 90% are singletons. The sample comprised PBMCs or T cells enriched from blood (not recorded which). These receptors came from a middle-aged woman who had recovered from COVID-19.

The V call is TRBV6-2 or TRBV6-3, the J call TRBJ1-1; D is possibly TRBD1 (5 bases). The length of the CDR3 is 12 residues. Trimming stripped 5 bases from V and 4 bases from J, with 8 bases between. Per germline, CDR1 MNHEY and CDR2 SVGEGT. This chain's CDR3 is CASSLDSTEAFF. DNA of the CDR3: TGTGCCAGCAGTCTTGACAGCACTGAAGCTTTCTTT.

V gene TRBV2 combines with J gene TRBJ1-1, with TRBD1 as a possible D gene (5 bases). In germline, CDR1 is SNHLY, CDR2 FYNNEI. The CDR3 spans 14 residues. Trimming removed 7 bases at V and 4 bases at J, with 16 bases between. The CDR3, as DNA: TGTGCCAGCACCGAGGTCAGGGCGAGCACTGAAGCTTTCTTT. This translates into CASTEVRASTEAFF.

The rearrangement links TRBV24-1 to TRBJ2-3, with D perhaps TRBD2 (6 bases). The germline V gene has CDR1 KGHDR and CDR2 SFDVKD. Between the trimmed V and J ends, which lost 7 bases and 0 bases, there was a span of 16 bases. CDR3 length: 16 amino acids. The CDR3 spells CATSPPGANSTDTQYF. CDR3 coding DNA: TGTGCCACCAGCCCCCCGGGAGCAAATAGCACAGATACGCAGTATTTT.

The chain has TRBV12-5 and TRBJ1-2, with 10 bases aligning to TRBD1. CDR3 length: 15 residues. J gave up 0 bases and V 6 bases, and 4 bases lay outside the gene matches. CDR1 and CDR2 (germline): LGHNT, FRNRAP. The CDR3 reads CASGRGQGANYGYTF. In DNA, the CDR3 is TGTGCTAGTGGGCGTGGACAGGGGGCTAACTATGGCTACACCTTC.

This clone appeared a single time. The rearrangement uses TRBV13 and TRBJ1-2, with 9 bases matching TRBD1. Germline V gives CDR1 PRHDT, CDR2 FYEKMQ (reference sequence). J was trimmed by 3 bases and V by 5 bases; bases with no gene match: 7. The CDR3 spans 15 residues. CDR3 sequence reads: CASSPTGGFYYGYTF. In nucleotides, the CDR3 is TGTGCCAGCAGCCCGACAGGGGGGTTCTACTATGGCTACACCTTC.

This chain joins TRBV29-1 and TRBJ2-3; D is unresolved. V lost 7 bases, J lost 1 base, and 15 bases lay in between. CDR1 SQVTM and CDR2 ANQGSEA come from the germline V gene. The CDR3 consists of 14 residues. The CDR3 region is CSALDPAGTDTQYF. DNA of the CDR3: TGCAGCGCCCTTGACCCCGCGGGCACAGATACGCAGTATTTT.

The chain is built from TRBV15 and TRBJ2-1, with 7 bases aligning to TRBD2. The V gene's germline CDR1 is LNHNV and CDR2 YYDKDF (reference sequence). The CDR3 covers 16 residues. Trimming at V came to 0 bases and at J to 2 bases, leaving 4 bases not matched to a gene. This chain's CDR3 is CATSREAGTTYNEQFF. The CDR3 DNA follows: TGTGCCACCAGCAGAGAAGCGGGGACTACCTACAATGAGCAGTTCTTC. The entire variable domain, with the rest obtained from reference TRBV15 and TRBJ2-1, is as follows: DAMVIQNPRYQVTQFGKPVTLSCSQTLNHNVMYWYQQKSSQAPKLLFHYYDKDFNNEADTPDNFQSRRPNTSFCFLDIRSPGLGDTAMYLCATSREAGTTYNEQFFGPGTRLTVL.

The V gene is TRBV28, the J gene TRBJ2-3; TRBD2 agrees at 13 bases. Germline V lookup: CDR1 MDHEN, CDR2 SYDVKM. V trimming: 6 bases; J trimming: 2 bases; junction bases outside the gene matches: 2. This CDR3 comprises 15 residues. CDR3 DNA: TGTGCCAGCAGGGGACTAGCGGGGCTCACAGATACGCAGTATTTT. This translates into CASRGLAGLTDTQYF.

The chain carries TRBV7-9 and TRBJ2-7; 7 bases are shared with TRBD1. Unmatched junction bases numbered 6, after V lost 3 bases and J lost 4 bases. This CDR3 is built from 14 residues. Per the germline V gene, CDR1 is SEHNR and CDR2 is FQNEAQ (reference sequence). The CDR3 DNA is TGTGCCAGCAGCTTGCGACAGGGCGAATACGAGCAGTACTTC. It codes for CASSLRQGEYEQYF.